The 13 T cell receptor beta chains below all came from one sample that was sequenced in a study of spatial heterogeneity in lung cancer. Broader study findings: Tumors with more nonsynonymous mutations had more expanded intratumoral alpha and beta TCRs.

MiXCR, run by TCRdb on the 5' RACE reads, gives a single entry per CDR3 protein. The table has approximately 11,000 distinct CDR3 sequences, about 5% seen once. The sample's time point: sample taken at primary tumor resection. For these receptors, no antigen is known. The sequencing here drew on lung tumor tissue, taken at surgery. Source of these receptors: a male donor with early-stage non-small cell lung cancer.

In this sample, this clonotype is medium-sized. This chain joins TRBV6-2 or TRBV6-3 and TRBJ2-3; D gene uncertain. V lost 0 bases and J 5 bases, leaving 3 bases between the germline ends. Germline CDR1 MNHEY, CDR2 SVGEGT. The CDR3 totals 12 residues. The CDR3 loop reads CASSYSKDTQYF. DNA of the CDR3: TGTGCCAGCAGTTACTCGAAAGATACGCAGTATTTT.

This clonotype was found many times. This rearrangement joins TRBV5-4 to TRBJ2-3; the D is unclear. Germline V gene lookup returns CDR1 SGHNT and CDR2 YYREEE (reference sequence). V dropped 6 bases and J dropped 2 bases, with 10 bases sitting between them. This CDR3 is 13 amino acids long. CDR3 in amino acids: CASTARPTDTQYF. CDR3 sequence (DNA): TGTGCCAGCACTGCACGGCCCACAGATACGCAGTATTTT.

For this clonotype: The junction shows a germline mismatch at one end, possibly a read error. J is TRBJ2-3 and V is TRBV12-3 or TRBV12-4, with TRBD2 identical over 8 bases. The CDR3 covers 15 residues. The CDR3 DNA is TGTCCCAGCCGGGGGGGGGGTCATCGCACAGATACGCAGTATTTT. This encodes CPSRGGGHRTDTQYF.

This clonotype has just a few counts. CDR3 amino acids: CASSSEGMNTEAFF. In DNA form, the CDR3 reads TGTGCCAGCAGTTCGGAGGGAATGAACACTGAAGCTTTCTTT. The V gene is TRBV7-9, the J gene TRBJ1-1, with no clear D. Germline CDR1 and CDR2: SEHNR and FQNEAQ (reference sequence). The ends were cut back, 6 bases at V and 0 bases at J, with 11 bases in the middle. This CDR3 comprises 14 residues.

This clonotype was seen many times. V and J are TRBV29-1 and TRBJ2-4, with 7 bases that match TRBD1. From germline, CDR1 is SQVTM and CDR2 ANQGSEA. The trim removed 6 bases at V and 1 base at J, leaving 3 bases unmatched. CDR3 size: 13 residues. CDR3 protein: CSVRTGAKNIQYF. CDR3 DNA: TGCAGCGTGAGGACAGGTGCCAAAAACATTCAGTACTTC.

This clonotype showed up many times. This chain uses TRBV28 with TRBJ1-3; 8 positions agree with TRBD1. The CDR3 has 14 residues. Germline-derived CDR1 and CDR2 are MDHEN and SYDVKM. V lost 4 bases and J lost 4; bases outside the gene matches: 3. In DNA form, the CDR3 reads TGTGCCAGCAGTTCAGGGGGCGAAGGAAACACCATATATTTT. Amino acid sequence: CASSSGGEGNTIYF.

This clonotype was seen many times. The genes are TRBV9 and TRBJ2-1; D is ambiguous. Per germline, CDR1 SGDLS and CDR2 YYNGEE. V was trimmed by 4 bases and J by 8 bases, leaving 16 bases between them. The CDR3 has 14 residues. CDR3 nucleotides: TGTGCCAGCAGCCCTCGACCCTATAGGGATGAGCAGTTCTTC. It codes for CASSPRPYRDEQFF.

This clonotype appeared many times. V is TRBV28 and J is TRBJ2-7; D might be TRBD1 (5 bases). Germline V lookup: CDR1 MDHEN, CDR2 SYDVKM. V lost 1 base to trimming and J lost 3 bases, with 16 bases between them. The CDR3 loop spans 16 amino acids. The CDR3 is CASSLYSQGAFYEQYF. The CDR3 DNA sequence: TGTGCCAGCAGTTTATACTCCCAGGGCGCATTCTACGAGCAGTACTTC. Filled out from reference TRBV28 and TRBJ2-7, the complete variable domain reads DVKVTQSSRYLVKRTGEKVFLECVQDMDHENMFWYRQDPGLGLRLIYFSYDVKMKEKGDIPEGYSVSREKKERFSLILESASTNQTSMYLCASSLYSQGAFYEQYFGPGTRLTVT.

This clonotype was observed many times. CDR3 in DNA: TGCAGTGCTAGCCCAGGGAACACTGAAGCTTTCTTT. Translated: CSASPGNTEAFF. This chain links TRBV20-1 with TRBJ1-1; unclear D gene. Trimming shortened V by 3 bases and J by 1 base, and 6 bases separated the two germline ends. The CDR3 is 12 amino acids. CDR1 and CDR2 (germline): DFQATT, SNEGSKA (reference sequence).

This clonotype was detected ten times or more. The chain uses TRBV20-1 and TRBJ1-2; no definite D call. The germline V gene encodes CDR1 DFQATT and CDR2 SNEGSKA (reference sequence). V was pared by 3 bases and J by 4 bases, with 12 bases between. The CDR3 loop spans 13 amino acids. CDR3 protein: CSASLSDSYGYTF. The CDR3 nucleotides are TGCAGTGCTAGCTTATCAGATTCCTATGGCTACACCTTC.

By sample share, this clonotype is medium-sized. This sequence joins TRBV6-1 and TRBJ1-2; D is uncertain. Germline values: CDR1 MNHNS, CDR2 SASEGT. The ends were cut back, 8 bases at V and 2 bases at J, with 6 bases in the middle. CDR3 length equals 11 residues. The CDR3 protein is CASRINYGYTF. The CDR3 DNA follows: TGTGCCAGCCGTATAAACTATGGCTACACCTTC.

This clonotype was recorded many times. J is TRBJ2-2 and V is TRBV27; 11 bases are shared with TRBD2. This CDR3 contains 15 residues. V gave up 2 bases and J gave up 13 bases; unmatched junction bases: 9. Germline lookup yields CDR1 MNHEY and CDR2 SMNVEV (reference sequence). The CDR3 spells CASSLTTSGAIGLFF. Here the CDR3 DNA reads TGTGCCAGCAGTTTAACGACTAGCGGGGCGATTGGGCTGTTTTTT.

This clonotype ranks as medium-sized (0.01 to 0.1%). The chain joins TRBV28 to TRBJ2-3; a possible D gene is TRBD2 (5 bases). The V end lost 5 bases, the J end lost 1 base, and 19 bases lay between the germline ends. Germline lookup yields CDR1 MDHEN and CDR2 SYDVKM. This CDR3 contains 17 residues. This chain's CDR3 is CASSVMRLRRGTDTQYF. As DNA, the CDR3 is TGTGCCAGCAGTGTAATGAGGCTCCGGCGGGGCACAGATACGCAGTATTTT.